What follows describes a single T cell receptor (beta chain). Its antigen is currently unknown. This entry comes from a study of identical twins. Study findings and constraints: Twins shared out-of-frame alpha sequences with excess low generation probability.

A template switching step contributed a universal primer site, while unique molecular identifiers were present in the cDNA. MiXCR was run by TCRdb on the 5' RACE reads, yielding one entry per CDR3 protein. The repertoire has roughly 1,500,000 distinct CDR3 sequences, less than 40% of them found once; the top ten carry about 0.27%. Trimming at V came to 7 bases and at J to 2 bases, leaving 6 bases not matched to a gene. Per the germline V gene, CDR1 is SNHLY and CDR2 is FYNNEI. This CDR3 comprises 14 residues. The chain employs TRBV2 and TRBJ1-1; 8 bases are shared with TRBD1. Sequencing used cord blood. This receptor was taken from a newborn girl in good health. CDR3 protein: CASNKDRGNTEAFF. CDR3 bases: TGTGCCAGCAACAAAGACAGGGGAAACACTGAAGCTTTCTTT.